This TCR beta chain was observed in a study of blood T cell repertoires in COVID-19. Deletions cut 3 bases from V and 3 bases from J, with 12 bases between. This CDR3 has 14 amino acids. Germline CDR1 and CDR2: KGHSH and LQKENI. Original processing methods: Estimated nucleated cell counts came from reference gene primer amplification. Method: immunoSEQ multiplex PCR; TCRdb's copy keeps in-frame clones and lacks some. The DNA gave D and trimming, while V, J and clone size come from that table. The data show approximately 220,000 clones, approximately 80% seen once. This clone has just one count. This sequence was found in a woman of 80 years or more with acute or convalescent COVID-19. Input material: peripheral blood. This sequence joins TRBV18 and TRBJ2-7, with D perhaps TRBD1 (6 bases). The CDR3: CASSPAGAIYEQYF. CDR3 nucleotides: TGTGCCAGCTCACCGGCAGGGGCTATCTACGAGCAGTACTTC.